This T cell receptor (beta chain) was recorded in a study of cytomegalovirus exposure and HLA in healthy donors. This clone was recorded a few times. The PCR had 60 Vbeta and 13 Jbeta primers. Clones were sequenced by immunoSEQ multiplex PCR, and TCRdb holds only the in-frame ones, with some missing. The profile covers over 150,000 clones, with around 74% appearing a single time and just under 3% taken by the ten largest. The ends lost 2 bases at V and 4 bases at J; junction bases unmatched: 0. This CDR3 is built from 13 residues. Germline lookup yields CDR1 WNHNN and CDR2 SYGVQD (reference sequence).

The specimen sequenced was PBMCs. This TCR was sampled from a male donor in good health and CMV-seronegative. V is TRBV10-1 and J is TRBJ1-1; 8 positions agree with TRBD1. CDR3 sequence: CASSEQGATEAFF. The CDR3 nucleotides read TGCGCCAGCAGTGAGCAGGGGGCCACTGAAGCTTTCTTT.